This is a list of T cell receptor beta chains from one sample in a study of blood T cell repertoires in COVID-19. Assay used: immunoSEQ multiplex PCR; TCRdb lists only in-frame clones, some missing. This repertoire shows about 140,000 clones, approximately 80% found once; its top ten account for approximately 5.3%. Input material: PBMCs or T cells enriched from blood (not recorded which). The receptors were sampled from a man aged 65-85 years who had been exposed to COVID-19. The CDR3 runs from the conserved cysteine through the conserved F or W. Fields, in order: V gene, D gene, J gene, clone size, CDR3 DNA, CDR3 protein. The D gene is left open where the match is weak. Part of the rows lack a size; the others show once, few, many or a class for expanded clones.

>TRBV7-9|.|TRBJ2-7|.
TGTGCCAGCAGCTTAGAGTCCCTAGCGCGCGAGCAGTACTTC
CASSLESLAREQYF
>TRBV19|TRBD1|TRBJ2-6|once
TGTGCCAGTACCGACGGGACAGCTCTGGGGGCCAACGTCCTGACTTTC
CASTDGTALGANVLTF
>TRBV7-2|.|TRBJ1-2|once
TGTGCCAGCAGCTTAGTCTCCAGGGATAACTATGGCTACACCTTC
CASSLVSRDNYGYTF
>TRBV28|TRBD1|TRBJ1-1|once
TGTGCCAGCAGTTTAGGGACAGGGGCGACCACTGAAGCTTTCTTT
CASSLGTGATTEAFF
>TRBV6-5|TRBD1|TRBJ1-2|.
TGTGCCAGCAGTTCCGGACAGGCGCTTAACTATGGCTACACCTTC
CASSSGQALNYGYTF
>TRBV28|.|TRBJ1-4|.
TGTGCCAGCAGTTTATTACGGGGGGCGCAGACTAATGAAAAACTGTTTTTT
CASSLLRGAQTNEKLFF
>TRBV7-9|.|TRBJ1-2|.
TGTGCCAGTGGGGGCTCCGGGGGCTACACCTTC
CASGGSGGYTF
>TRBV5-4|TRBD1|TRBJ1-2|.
TGTGCCAGCAGCTTGGGTCCGGGACAGGGAAACTATGGCTACACCTTC
CASSLGPGQGNYGYTF
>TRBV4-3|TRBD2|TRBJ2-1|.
TGCGCCAGCAGCCACTTAGCGGGGACTTACAATGAGCAGTTCTTC
CASSHLAGTYNEQFF
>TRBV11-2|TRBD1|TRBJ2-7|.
TGTGCCAGCAGCTTGAATTCGGGACAGCCCAAGCAGTACTTC
CASSLNSGQPKQYF
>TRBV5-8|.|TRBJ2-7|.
TGTGCCAGCAGCACGACAGGTTACGAGCAGTACTTC
CASSTTGYEQYF
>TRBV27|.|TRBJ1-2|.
TGTGCCAGCAGTTTACAGGCAGGTGGTGGCTACACCTTC
CASSLQAGGGYTF
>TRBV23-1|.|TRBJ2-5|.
TGCGCCAGCAACGAAGCGGCGTACCAAGAGACCCAGTACTTC
CASNEAAYQETQYF
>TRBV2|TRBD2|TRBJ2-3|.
TGTGGGAGCGGGAGGGAGGAAGATACGCAGTATTTT
CGSGREEDTQYF
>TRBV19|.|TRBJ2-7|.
TGTGCCAGTAGTAGTAACCACAGAGATTCCTACGAGCAGTACTTC
CASSSNHRDSYEQYF
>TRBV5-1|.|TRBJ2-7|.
TGCGCCAGCAGCCGAAGGGACACCTACTACGAGCAGTACTTC
CASSRRDTYYEQYF
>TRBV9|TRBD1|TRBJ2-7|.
TGTGCCAGCAGCGCCCGACAGGGGAGCTCCTACGAGCAGTACTTC
CASSARQGSSYEQYF
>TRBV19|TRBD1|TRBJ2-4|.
TGTGCCAGTAGTATGGGACAGGGCAAAAACATTCAGTACTTC
CASSMGQGKNIQYF
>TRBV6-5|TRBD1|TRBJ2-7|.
TGTGCCAGCAGTTACTCCGGGGACAGGCCCTACGAGCAGTACTTC
CASSYSGDRPYEQYF
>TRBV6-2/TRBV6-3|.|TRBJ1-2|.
TGTGCCAGCAGTACCCCCGGGGGTTATGGCTACACCTTC
CASSTPGGYGYTF
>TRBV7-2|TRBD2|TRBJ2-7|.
TGTGCCAGCAGCTTGGGACTAGCGGCCTACGAGCAGTACTTC
CASSLGLAAYEQYF
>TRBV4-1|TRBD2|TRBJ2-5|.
TGCGCCAGCAGCCAAGAGGCTAGCGGGAGATCGGTACGACAAGAGACCCAGTACTTC
CASSQEASGRSVRQETQYF
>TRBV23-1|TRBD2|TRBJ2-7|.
TGCGCCAGCCCCACCCCGGGAGGGGCGAGTGACGAGCAGTACTTC
CASPTPGGASDEQYF
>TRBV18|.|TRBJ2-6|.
TGTGCCAGCTCGGACGCGGGTGGGGCCAACGTCCTGACTTTC
CASSDAGGANVLTF
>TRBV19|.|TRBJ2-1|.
TGTGCCAGTAATAGCTACAATGAGCAGTTCTTC
CASNSYNEQFF
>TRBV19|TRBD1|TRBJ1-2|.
TGTGCCAGTAGCCCTGGGGGGCAGGGGGATGGCTACACCTTC
CASSPGGQGDGYTF
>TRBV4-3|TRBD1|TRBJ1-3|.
TGCGCCAGCAGCCGGGGGGTGGACAGGGGGCGCTTCGGAAACACCATATATTTT
CASSRGVDRGRFGNTIYF
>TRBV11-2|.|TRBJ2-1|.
TGTGCCAGCAGCTTATCACCAGAGGCCTACAATGAGCAGTTCTTC
CASSLSPEAYNEQFF
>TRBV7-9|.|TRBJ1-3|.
TGTGCCAGCAGCTTGGAGGGGAGCTCTGGAAACACCATATATTTT
CASSLEGSSGNTIYF
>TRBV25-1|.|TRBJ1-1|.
TGTGCCAGCAGTGAAGGTGCGGCTTACAGGAGACCTATGAAAGCTTTCTTT
CASSEGAAYRRPMKAFF
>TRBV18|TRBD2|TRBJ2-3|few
TGTGCCAGCTCACCACCGAAACTAGCGGGAACAGATACGCAGTATTTT
CASSPPKLAGTDTQYF
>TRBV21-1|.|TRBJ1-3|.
TGTGCCAGCAGCATGGTCAGCGATACGGGAAACACCATATATTTT
CASSMVSDTGNTIYF
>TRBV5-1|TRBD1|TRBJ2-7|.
TGCGCCAGCAGCCCCCAACCCGGGACAGGATCCTACGAGCAGTACTTC
CASSPQPGTGSYEQYF
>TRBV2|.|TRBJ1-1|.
TGTGCCAGCAGTTCCGACAGGCGCACTGAAGCTTTCTTT
CASSSDRRTEAFF
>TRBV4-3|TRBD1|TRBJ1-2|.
TGCGCCAGCAGCCTAAATCCCGGGACAGGGATCTACACCTTC
CASSLNPGTGIYTF
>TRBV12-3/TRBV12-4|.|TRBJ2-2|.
TGTGCCAGCAGTGGGCTTACCGGGGAGCTGTTTTTT
CASSGLTGELFF
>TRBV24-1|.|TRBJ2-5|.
TGTGCCACCAGTGACGCAGGGGACGGGGAGACCCAGTACTTC
CATSDAGDGETQYF
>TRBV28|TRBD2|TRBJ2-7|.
TGTGCCAGCAGTTTAAGGCGGGGGGCATCCTACGAGCAGTACTTC
CASSLRRGASYEQYF
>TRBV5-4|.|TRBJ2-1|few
TGTGCCAGCAGTAACCGGGAACAGGGCACCGATGAGCAGTTCTTC
CASSNREQGTDEQFF
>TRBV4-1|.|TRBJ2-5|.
TGCGCCAGCAGCCAAGATGGGGCCGGGACCCAGTACTTC
CASSQDGAGTQYF
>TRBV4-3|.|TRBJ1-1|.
TGCGCCAGCAGCCAAGACCCAGGCGGGGGACGGACTGAAGCTTTCTTT
CASSQDPGGGRTEAFF
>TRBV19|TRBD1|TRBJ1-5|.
TGTGCCAGTAGTATAGGGACAGGATCGGTTCAGCCCCAGCATTTT
CASSIGTGSVQPQHF
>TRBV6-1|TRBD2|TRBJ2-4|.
TGTGCCAGCAGTGCCGCTAGCGGGGGGGCCAGAAACATTCAGTACTTC
CASSAASGGARNIQYF
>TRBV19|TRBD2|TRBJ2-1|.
TGTGCCAGTAGGGGGGCTAGCGGGAGTTGGCGGCTGTTCTTC
CASRGASGSWRLFF
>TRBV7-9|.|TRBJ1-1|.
TGTGCCAGCAGCTTCGGGGGAAACACTGAAGCTTTCTTT
CASSFGGNTEAFF
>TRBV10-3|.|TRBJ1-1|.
TGTGCCATCAGTGCGGAGAGTAACACTGAAGCTTTCTTT
CAISAESNTEAFF
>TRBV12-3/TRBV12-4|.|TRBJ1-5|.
TGTGCCAGTACGGGGGGGCTCCAGCCCCAGCATTTT
CASTGGLQPQHF
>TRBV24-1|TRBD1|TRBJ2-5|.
TGTGCCACCAGTGATCCCCGGGACAGGGGACGGGAGACCCAGTACTTC
CATSDPRDRGRETQYF
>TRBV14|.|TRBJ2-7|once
TGTGCCAGCAGCCAAGAACAGGGCCAAATTTTC
CASSQEQGQIF
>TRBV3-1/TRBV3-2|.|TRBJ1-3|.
TGTGCCAGCACCCTGACAGCCTTCTCTGGAAACACCATATATTTT
CASTLTAFSGNTIYF
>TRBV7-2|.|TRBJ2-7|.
TGTGCCAGCAGCTACAGGGAAAGCTCCTACGAGCAGTACTTC
CASSYRESSYEQYF
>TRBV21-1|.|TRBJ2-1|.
TGTGCCAGCAGCAAATCTGACCTGTCTAGCTCCTACAATGAGCAGTTCTTC
CASSKSDLSSSYNEQFF